This T cell receptor beta chain emerged from a study of T cell changes during pregnancy in multiple sclerosis. This CDR3 contains 16 residues. V shed 2 bases and J 4 bases; nucleotides not matched to a gene: 9. Germline values: CDR1 MGHRA, CDR2 YSYEKL. Clones were read by immunoSEQ multiplex PCR, and TCRdb kept only the in-frame ones, dropping some. The data show around 56,000 clones, around 94% seen once. The sequence was collected from a female donor with multiple sclerosis, enrolled in a pregnancy study. The sample consisted of CD8+ T cells from peripheral blood mononuclear cells, taken after pregnancy. V gene TRBV4-1 combines with J gene TRBJ2-7, with 9 bases identical to TRBD1. The CDR3 loop reads CASSQSFPGQGYEQYF. The CDR3, as DNA: TGCGCCAGCAGCCAATCTTTTCCGGGACAGGGTTACGAGCAGTACTTC.